This T cell receptor (beta chain) was found in a study of T cell repertoires in cytomegalovirus infection. As concerns this clonotype: Its antigen remains unknown.

Each CDR3 protein gets one entry after TCRdb re-called the reads with MiXCR. The data show some 500,000 distinct CDR3 sequences, 35% to 50% seen once. V gave up 11 bases and J gave up 4 bases, with 11 bases separating them. CDR3 length: 11 residues. Looked up from germline, CDR1 is ENHRY and CDR2 is SYGVKD. The chain uses TRBV10-3 and TRBJ2-5, with D maybe TRBD2 (6 bases). This sample comprised cultured PBMCs, obtained from culture after CMV antigen stimulation. This TCR was recovered from a human donor in good health (CMV status not recorded). Some clones in this sample may be carry-over from other donors' samples. The CDR3 coding sequence is TGTGCCTCCCTGGAGGGAGAGACCCAGTACTTC. Translated, it gives CASLEGETQYF.